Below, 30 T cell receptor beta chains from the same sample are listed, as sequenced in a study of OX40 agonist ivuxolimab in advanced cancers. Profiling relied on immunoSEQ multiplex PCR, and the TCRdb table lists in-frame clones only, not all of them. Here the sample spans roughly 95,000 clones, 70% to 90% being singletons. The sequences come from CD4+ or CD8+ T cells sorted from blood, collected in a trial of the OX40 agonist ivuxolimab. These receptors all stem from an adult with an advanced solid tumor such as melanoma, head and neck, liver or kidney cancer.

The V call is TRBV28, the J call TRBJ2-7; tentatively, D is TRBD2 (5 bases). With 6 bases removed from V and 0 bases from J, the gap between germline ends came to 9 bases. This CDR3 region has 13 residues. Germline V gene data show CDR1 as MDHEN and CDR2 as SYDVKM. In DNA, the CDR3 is TGTGCCAGCAGGTGGGAGAGCTCCTACGAGCAGTACTTC. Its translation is CASRWESSYEQYF.

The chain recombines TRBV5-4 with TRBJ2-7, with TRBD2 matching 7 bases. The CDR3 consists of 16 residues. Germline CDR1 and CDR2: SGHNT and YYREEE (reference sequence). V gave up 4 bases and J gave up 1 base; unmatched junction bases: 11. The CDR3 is CASSPTGSGWSYEQYF. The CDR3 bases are TGTGCCAGCAGCCCAACCGGTAGCGGGTGGTCCTACGAGCAGTACTTC.

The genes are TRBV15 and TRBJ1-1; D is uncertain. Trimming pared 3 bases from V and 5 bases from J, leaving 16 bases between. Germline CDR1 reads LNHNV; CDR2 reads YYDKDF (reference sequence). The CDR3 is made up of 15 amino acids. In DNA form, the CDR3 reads TGTGCCACCAGCAGGGACCGCAGGTGGGAGACTGAAGCTTTCTTT. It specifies CATSRDRRWETEAFF.

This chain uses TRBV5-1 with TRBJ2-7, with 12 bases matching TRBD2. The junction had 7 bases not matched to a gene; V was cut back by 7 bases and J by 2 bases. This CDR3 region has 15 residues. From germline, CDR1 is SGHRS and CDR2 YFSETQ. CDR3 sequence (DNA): TGCGCCAGCGCCGGGACTAGCGGGTTGACCTACGAGCAGTACTTC. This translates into CASAGTSGLTYEQYF.

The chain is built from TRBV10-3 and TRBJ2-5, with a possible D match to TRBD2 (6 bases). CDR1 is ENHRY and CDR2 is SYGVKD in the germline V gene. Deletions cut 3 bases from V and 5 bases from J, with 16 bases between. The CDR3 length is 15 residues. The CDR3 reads CAISEFGEEGETQYF. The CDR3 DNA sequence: TGTGCCATCAGTGAATTCGGGGAGGAGGGGGAGACCCAGTACTTC.

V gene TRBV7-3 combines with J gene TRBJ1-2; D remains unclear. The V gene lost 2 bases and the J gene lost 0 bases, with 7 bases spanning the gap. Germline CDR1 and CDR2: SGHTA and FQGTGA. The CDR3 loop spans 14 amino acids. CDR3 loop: CASSLVGTNYGYTF. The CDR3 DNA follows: TGTGCCAGCAGCTTAGTAGGGACTAACTATGGCTACACCTTC.

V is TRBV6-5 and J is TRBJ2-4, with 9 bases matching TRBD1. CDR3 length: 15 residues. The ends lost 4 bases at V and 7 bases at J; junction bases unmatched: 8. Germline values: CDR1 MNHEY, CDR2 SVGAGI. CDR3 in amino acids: CASSSRQGERNIQYF. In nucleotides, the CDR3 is TGTGCCAGCAGTTCGCGACAGGGGGAAAGGAACATTCAGTACTTC.

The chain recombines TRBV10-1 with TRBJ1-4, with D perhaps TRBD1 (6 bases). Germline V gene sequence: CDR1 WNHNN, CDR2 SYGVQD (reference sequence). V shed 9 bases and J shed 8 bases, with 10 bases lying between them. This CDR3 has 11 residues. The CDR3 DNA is TGCGCCAGGGGGGCCAACGAAAAACTGTTTTTT. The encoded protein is CARGANEKLFF.

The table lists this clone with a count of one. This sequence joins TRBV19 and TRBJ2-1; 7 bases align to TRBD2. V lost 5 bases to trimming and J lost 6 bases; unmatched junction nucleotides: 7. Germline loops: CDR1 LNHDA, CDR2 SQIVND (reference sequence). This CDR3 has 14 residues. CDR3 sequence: CASSRREGRNEQFF. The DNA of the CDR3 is TGTGCCAGTAGTCGGAGGGAGGGACGCAATGAGCAGTTCTTC.

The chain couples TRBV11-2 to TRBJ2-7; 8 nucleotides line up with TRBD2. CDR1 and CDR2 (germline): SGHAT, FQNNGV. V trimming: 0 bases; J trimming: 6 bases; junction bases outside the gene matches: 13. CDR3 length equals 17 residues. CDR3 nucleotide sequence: TGTGCCAGCAGCTTAGACGTCCTGGTAGCGGGAAGGGGCGAGCAGTACTTC. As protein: CASSLDVLVAGRGEQYF.

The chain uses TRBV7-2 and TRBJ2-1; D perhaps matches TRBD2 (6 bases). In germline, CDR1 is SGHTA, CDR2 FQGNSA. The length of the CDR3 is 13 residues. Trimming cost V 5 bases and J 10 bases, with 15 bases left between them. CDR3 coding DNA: TGTGCCAGCAGCCTGACTAGTCAACGGGAGCAGTTCTTC. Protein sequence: CASSLTSQREQFF.

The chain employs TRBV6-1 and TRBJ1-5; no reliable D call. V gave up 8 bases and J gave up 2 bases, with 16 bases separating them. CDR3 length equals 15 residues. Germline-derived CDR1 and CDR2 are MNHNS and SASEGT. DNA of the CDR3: TGTGCCAGCGCCGGGGAGGGCCAGGGCAATCAGCCCCAGCATTTT. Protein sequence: CASAGEGQGNQPQHF.

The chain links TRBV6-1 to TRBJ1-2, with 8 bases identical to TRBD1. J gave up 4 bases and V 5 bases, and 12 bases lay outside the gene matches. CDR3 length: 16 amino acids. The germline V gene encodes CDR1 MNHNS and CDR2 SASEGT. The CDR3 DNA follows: TGTGCCAGCAGTAAAGTCGGACAGGGCGCCTTCTATGGCTACACCTTC. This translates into CASSKVGQGAFYGYTF.

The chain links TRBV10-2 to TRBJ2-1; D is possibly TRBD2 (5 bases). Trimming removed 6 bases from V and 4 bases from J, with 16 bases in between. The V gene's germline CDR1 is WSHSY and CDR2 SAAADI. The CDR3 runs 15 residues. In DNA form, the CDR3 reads TGCGCCAGCAGCAGAGCGGCGCCGGAGTACAATGAGCAGTTCTTC. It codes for CASSRAAPEYNEQFF.

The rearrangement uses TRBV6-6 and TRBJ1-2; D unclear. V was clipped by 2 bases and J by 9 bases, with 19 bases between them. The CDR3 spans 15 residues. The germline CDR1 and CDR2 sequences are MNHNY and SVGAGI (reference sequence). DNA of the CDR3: TGTGCCAGCAGTTACCTGGATTCTTATAGGGAAAGCTACACCTTC. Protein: CASSYLDSYRESYTF.

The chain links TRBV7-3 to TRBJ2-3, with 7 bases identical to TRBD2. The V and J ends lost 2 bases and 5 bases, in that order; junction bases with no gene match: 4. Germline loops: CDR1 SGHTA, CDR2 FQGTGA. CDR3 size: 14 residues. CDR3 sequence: CASSLAGVGDTQYF. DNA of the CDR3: TGTGCCAGCAGCTTAGCGGGAGTGGGAGATACGCAGTATTTT.

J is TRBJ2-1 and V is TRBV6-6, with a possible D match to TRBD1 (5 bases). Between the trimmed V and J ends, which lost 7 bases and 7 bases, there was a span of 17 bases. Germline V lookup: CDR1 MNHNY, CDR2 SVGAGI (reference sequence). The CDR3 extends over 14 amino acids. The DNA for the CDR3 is TGTGCCAGCACCTTAAATGGACATGAGAATGAGCAGTTCTTC. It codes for CASTLNGHENEQFF.

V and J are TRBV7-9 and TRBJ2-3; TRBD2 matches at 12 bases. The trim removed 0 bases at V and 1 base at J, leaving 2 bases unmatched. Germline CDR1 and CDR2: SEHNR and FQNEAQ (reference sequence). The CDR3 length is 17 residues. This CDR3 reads CASSLATSGRGTDTQYF. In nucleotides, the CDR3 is TGTGCCAGCAGCTTAGCGACTAGCGGGAGAGGCACAGATACGCAGTATTTT.

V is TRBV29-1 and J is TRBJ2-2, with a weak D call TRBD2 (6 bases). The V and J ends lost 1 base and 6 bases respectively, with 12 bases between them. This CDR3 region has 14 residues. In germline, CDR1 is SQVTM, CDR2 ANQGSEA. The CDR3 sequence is CSVEVFASAGELFF. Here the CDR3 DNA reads TGCAGCGTTGAAGTTTTCGCTAGCGCCGGGGAGCTGTTTTTT.

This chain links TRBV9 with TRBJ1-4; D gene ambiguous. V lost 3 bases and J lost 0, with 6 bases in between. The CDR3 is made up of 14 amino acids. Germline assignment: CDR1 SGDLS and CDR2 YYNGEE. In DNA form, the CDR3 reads TGTGCCAGCAGCGCGGAGGCAACTAATGAAAAACTGTTTTTT. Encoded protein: CASSAEATNEKLFF. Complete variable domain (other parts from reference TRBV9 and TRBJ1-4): DSGVTQTPKHLITATGQRVTLRCSPRSGDLSVYWYQQSLDQGLQFLIQYYNGEERAKGNILERFSAQQFPDLHSELNLSSLELGDSALYFCASSAEATNEKLFFGSGTQLSVL.

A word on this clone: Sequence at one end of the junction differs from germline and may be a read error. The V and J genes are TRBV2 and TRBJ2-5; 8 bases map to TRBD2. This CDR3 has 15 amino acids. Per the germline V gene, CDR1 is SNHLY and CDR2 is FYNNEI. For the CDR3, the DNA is TGTGCCAGCAGTGAGCCGGGGGGGCCGCAAGGGACCCAGTACTTC. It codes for CASSEPGGPQGTQYF.

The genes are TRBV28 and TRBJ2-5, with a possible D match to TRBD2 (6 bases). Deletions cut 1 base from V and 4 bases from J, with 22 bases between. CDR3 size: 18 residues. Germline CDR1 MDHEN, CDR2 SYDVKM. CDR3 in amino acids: CASSLFRRVGAGRETQYF. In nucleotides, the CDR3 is TGTGCCAGCAGTTTATTCCGCAGGGTAGGGGCGGGGAGAGAGACCCAGTACTTC.

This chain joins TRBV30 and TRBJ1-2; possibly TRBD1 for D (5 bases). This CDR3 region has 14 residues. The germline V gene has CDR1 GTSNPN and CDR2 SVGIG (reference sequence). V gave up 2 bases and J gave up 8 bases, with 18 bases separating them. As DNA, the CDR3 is TGTGCCTGGAGTCCGGGACTCCTGGGGTACGGCTACACCTTC. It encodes CAWSPGLLGYGYTF. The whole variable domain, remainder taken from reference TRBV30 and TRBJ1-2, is SQTIHQWPATLVQPVGSPLSLECTVEGTSNPNLYWYRQAAGRGLQLLFYSVGIGQISSEVPQNLSASRPQDRQFILSSKKLLLSDSGFYLCAWSPGLLGYGYTFGSGTRLTVV.

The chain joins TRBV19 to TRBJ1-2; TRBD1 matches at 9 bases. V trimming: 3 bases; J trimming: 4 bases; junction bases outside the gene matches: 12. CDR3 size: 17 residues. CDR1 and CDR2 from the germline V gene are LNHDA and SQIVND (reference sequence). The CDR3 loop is CASSMGGQGTKVYGYTF. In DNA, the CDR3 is TGTGCCAGTAGTATGGGGGGACAGGGAACTAAAGTCTATGGCTACACCTTC. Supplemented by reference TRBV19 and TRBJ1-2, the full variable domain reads DGGITQSPKYLFRKEGQNVTLSCEQNLNHDAMYWYRQDPGQGLRLIYYSQIVNDFQKGDIAEGYSVSREKKESFPLTVTSAQKNPTAFYLCASSMGGQGTKVYGYTFGSGTRLTVV.

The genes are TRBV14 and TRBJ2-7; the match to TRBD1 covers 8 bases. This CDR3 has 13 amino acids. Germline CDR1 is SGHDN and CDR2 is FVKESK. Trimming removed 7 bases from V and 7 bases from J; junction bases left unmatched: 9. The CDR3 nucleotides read TGTGCCAGCAAAGGGACAGGTCCTGGGGAGCAGTACTTC. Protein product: CASKGTGPGEQYF.

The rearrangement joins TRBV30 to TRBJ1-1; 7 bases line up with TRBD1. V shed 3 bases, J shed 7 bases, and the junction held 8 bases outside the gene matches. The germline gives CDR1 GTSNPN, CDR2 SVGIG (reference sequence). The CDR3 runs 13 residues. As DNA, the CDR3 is TGTGCCTGGAGCCGTAGGGGGCGAGGTGAAGCTTTCTTT. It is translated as CAWSRRGRGEAFF.

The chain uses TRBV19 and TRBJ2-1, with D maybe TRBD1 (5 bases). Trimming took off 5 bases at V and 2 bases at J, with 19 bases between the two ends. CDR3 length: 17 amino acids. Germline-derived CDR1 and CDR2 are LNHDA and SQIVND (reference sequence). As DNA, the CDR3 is TGTGCCAGTAGTCCCCTCCTTGGGCAGGGTCCCTACAATGAGCAGTTCTTC. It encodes CASSPLLGQGPYNEQFF.

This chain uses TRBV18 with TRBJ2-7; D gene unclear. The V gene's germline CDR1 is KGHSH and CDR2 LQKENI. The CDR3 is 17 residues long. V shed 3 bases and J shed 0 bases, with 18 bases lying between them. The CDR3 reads CASSPVVMTQNSYEQYF. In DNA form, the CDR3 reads TGTGCCAGCTCACCGGTAGTCATGACCCAAAACTCCTACGAGCAGTACTTC.

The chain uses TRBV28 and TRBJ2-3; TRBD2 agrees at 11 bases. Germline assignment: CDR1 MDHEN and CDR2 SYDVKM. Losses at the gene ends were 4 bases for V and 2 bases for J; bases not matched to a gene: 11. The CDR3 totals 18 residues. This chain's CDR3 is CASSSSPGTSGDTDTQYF. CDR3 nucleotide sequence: TGTGCCAGCAGTTCATCGCCTGGGACTAGCGGAGACACAGATACGCAGTATTTT.

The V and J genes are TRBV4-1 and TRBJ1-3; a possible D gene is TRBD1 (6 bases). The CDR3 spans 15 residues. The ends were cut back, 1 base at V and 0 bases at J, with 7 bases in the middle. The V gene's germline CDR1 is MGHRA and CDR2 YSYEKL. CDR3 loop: CASSQGTVSGNTIYF. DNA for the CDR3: TGCGCCAGCAGCCAAGGGACAGTCTCTGGAAACACCATATATTTT.